Described below is a single T cell receptor beta chain sequence and its context. Other DNA sequences from this sample encode an identical CDR3 as well. The data are from a study of blood T cell repertoires in COVID-19. On the study more broadly: Italy, Spain and the United States were the sources of the convalescent and acute COVID-19 samples. The cDNA or gDNA used as material had been derived from T cells, B-cell-depleted T cells, or PBMCs.

With 0 bases removed from V and 2 bases from J, the gap between germline ends came to 7 bases. This CDR3 is 14 amino acids long. Germline values: CDR1 MNHEY, CDR2 SVGEGT. Authors' analysis steps: Amplification of reference gene primers was used by the study to estimate nucleated cell counts. The assay was immunoSEQ multiplex PCR, and TCRdb's table has in-frame clones only and misses some. V and J calls and clone size come straight from that table; D and trimming were deduced from the DNA. The data show under 250,000 clones, approximately 86% seen once. This receptor was obtained from a woman between 65 and 79 years old with active or convalescent COVID-19. Sequencing input: peripheral blood. J is TRBJ1-2 and V is TRBV6-2 or TRBV6-3, with a weak D call TRBD1 (6 bases). The CDR3 DNA reads TGTGCCAGCAGTTACTCGGGACAAAACTATGGCTACACCTTC. Translated: CASSYSGQNYGYTF.